These T cell receptor beta chains were read from a single sample in a study of molecular identifiers for immune sequencing clone quantification. TCRdb used MiXCR to reprocess the PCR reads, holding one entry per CDR3 protein. The table has about 510,000 distinct CDR3 sequences, around 21% seen once. The source material was naive CD8+ T cells from blood, with Jurkat cell RNA spiked in. The origin of the receptors is a human donor in good health. Some libraries in this study had Jurkat cell RNA spiked in. Each CDR3 is given with its conserved first and last residue. A D gene is named only where the DNA matches it firmly. Not every row has a clone size; where given, it reads once, few, many or a size class.

>TRBV19|few|TRBJ1-5|-
CASSIVGYGNQPQHF
TGTGCCAGTAGTATAGTAGGGTATGGTAATCAGCCCCAGCATTTT
>TRBV13|few|TRBJ1-2|-
CASSLSGAGHGYTF
TGTGCCAGCAGCTTATCAGGGGCCGGGCATGGCTACACCTTC
>TRBV7-8|few|TRBJ1-1|TRBD1
CASTQDRPGQGDTEAFF
TGTGCCAGCACCCAAGACCGTCCGGGACAGGGAGACACTGAAGCTTTCTTT
>TRBV6-5|few|TRBJ2-5|-
CASSSRSGQETQYF
TGTGCCAGCAGTTCGAGGTCAGGTCAAGAGACCCAGTACTTC
>TRBV7-6|many|TRBJ2-3|-
CASSLDVTSTDTQYF
TGTGCCAGCAGCTTAGATGTGACTAGCACAGATACGCAGTATTTT
>TRBV4-1|few|TRBJ2-7|-
CASSQPTGSYEQYF
TGCGCCAGCAGCCAACCGACGGGATCCTACGAGCAGTACTTC
>TRBV27|many|TRBJ1-1|-
CASSLQTESEAFF
TGTGCCAGCAGTTTACAGACAGAATCTGAAGCTTTCTTT
>TRBV4-3|-|TRBJ1-2|TRBD1
CASSQETAQGDDYGYTF
TGCGCCAGCAGCCAAGAGACCGCACAGGGGGATGACTATGGCTACACCTTC
>TRBV6-9|few|TRBJ1-1|-
CASSYSWGERGRNTEAFF
TGTGCCAGCAGTTATTCATGGGGGGAGCGGGGACGGAACACTGAAGCTTTCTTT
>TRBV7-8|-|TRBJ1-6|TRBD1
CASSAGQGAGSPLHF
TGTGCCAGCAGCGCGGGACAGGGGGCCGGTTCACCCCTCCACTTT
>TRBV27|few|TRBJ2-7|TRBD1
CASSHGTGGEQYF
TGTGCCAGCAGTCACGGGACAGGCGGGGAGCAGTACTTC
>TRBV9|-|TRBJ2-7|TRBD1
CASSGDGTGGAYKQYF
TGTGCCAGCAGCGGAGACGGGACAGGGGGCGCCTACAAGCAGTACTTC
>TRBV10-2|-|TRBJ2-3|TRBD2
CASSESNREGTDTQYF
TGCGCCAGCAGTGAGTCGAACCGGGAGGGCACAGATACGCAGTATTTT
>TRBV2|-|TRBJ2-5|TRBD2
CASSDLAGVQETQYF
TGTGCCAGCAGTGATTTAGCGGGCGTCCAAGAGACCCAGTACTTC
>TRBV27|-|TRBJ2-7|-
CASSLAARATGEQYF
TGTGCCAGCAGTTTGGCCGCTCGGGCCACAGGCGAGCAGTACTTC
>TRBV23-1|many|TRBJ2-5|-
CASSQPRGDTQETQYF
TGCGCCAGCAGTCAACCAAGAGGGGACACACAAGAGACCCAGTACTTC
>TRBV30|-|TRBJ2-7|-
CAWGRLGTPYEQYF
TGTGCCTGGGGAAGACTCGGGACCCCTTACGAGCAGTACTTC
>TRBV12-3/TRBV12-4|many|TRBJ2-3|TRBD2
CASSLSSGLSTDTQYF
TGTGCCAGCAGTTTGTCTAGCGGGCTTAGCACAGATACGCAGTATTTT
>TRBV7-6|many|TRBJ2-7|TRBD2
CASSLKGLAGGLAQQYF
TGTGCCAGCAGCTTAAAAGGACTAGCGGGGGGGCTTGCTCAGCAGTACTTC
>TRBV10-3|many|TRBJ2-7|-
CAISESIGSSYEQYF
TGTGCCATCAGTGAGTCGATCGGATCCTCCTACGAGCAGTACTTC
>TRBV9|-|TRBJ2-7|TRBD2
CASSVDKRGDEQYF
TGTGCCAGCAGCGTAGATAAGCGGGGAGACGAGCAGTACTTC
>TRBV19|once|TRBJ2-1|TRBD1
CASGTGLYNEQFF
TGTGCCAGCGGGACAGGGCTCTACAATGAGCAGTTCTTC
>TRBV4-3|many|TRBJ1-4|TRBD1
CASSPDLTGGLNEKLFF
TGCGCCAGCAGCCCCGACCTAACAGGGGGCTTGAATGAAAAACTGTTTTTT
>TRBV7-6|many|TRBJ2-1|TRBD1
CASSLGPRTGDEQFF
TGTGCCAGCAGCTTAGGGCCCAGGACAGGGGATGAGCAGTTCTTC
>TRBV7-4|-|TRBJ1-5|-
CASSRGVMLPQHF
TGTGCCAGCAGTCGCGGGGTTATGCTGCCCCAGCATTTT
>TRBV20-1|-|TRBJ2-1|TRBD1
CSASEGARTYNEQFF
TGCAGTGCTAGTGAGGGGGCTCGGACCTACAATGAGCAGTTCTTC
>TRBV5-4|few|TRBJ1-1|-
CASSSRGRVAEAFF
TGTGCCAGCAGCTCCCGGGGCAGGGTAGCTGAAGCTTTCTTT
>TRBV20-1|many|TRBJ2-7|-
CSARLPGEIYEQYF
TGCAGTGCTAGGCTGCCGGGAGAAATTTACGAGCAGTACTTC
>TRBV27|few|TRBJ2-5|TRBD1
CASSRLSTGGTETQYF
TGTGCCAGCAGTAGATTATCCACAGGGGGTACAGAGACCCAGTACTTC
>TRBV7-2|many|TRBJ2-7|TRBD1
CASSFRQGPYEQYF
TGTGCCAGCAGTTTTAGACAGGGCCCCTACGAGCAGTACTTC
>TRBV12-3/TRBV12-4|-|TRBJ1-1|-
CASRGWGAADAFF
TGTGCCAGCAGGGGGTGGGGGGCGGCAGATGCTTTCTTT